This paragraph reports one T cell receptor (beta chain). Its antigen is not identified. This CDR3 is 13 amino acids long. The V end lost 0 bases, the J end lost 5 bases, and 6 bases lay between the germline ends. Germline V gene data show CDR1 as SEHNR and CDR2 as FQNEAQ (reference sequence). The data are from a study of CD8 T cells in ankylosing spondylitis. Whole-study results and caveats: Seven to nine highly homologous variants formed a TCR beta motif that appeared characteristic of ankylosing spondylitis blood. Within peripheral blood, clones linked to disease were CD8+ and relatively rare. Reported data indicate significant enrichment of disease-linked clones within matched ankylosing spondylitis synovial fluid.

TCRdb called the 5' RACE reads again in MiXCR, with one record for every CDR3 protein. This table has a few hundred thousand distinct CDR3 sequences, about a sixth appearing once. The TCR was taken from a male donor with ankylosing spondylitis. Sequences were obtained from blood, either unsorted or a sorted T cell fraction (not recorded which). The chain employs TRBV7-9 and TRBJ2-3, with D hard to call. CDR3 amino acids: CASSLAFEDTQYF. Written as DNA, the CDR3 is TGTGCCAGCAGCTTAGCGTTTGAAGATACGCAGTATTTT.